The rows below give T cell receptor beta chains drawn from one sample of a study of cytomegalovirus exposure and HLA in healthy donors. Generated by immunoSEQ multiplex PCR, the TCRdb table keeps only in-frame clones and is missing some. The sample has fewer than 150,000 clones; around three quarters are singletons. Sequencing used PBMCs. These receptor sequences come from a young man in good health and CMV-seronegative. The CDR3 runs from the conserved cysteine through the conserved F or W. A D gene is named only where the DNA matches it firmly. Clone size is not always given. Where it is, it says once, few, many or a class for expanded clones.

cdr3_nt: TGTGCCAGCAGCTTAACAGGTTCGGGGGGCTATGGCTACACCTTC; cdr3_aa: CASSLTGSGGYGYTF; v_call: TRBV7-3; j_call: TRBJ1-2; clone_size: NA; d_call: NA
cdr3_nt: TGTGCCAGCAGCGGAACTAGCGGGAGGGCCCAGTTCTTC; cdr3_aa: CASSGTSGRAQFF; v_call: TRBV4-2; j_call: TRBJ2-1; clone_size: NA; d_call: TRBD2
cdr3_nt: TGTGCCAGCAGCTCTACCGGGGTTAACACTGAAGCTTTCTTT; cdr3_aa: CASSSTGVNTEAFF; v_call: TRBV28; j_call: TRBJ1-1; clone_size: NA; d_call: NA
cdr3_nt: TGTGCCAGCAGTTACGAGCAGGGGCGAAATAACTATGGCTACACCTTC; cdr3_aa: CASSYEQGRNNYGYTF; v_call: TRBV6-5; j_call: TRBJ1-2; clone_size: NA; d_call: NA
cdr3_nt: TGTGCCATCAGTACTAGAATCTACAATGAGCAGTTCTTC; cdr3_aa: CAISTRIYNEQFF; v_call: TRBV10-3; j_call: TRBJ2-1; clone_size: once; d_call: NA
cdr3_nt: TGTGCCAGCAGCTGGCAGGGGGGGAACACTGAAGCTTTCTTT; cdr3_aa: CASSWQGGNTEAFF; v_call: TRBV5-4; j_call: TRBJ1-1; clone_size: few; d_call: TRBD1
cdr3_nt: TGTGCCAGCAGCCCTGGGGACAGCTGGTATCAGCCCCAGCATTTT; cdr3_aa: CASSPGDSWYQPQHF; v_call: TRBV7-6; j_call: TRBJ1-5; clone_size: NA; d_call: TRBD1
cdr3_nt: TGTGCCACCAGCAGAGACATGTCTACCAATTCACCCCTCCACTTT; cdr3_aa: CATSRDMSTNSPLHF; v_call: TRBV15; j_call: TRBJ1-6; clone_size: NA; d_call: NA
cdr3_nt: TGTGCCAGCAGCTTGGTTTCTTACACCGGGGAGCTGTTTTTT; cdr3_aa: CASSLVSYTGELFF; v_call: TRBV5-6; j_call: TRBJ2-2; clone_size: NA; d_call: NA
cdr3_nt: TGTGCCAGTAGCCCGATAGGACAGAGGGTGGGGGAGACCCAGTACTTC; cdr3_aa: CASSPIGQRVGETQYF; v_call: TRBV19; j_call: TRBJ2-5; clone_size: NA; d_call: NA
cdr3_nt: TGTGCCAGCCAGCGAATCCCGGGACAGGGGCTCCATCAGCCCCAGCATTTT; cdr3_aa: CASQRIPGQGLHQPQHF; v_call: TRBV28; j_call: TRBJ1-5; clone_size: NA; d_call: TRBD1
cdr3_nt: TGCGCCAGCAGCTTGGCAGGGACTTCCACAGATACGCAGTATTTT; cdr3_aa: CASSLAGTSTDTQYF; v_call: TRBV5-1; j_call: TRBJ2-3; clone_size: once; d_call: NA
cdr3_nt: TGTGCCAGCAGTAATACAGGGGGGACTGAAGCTTTCTTT; cdr3_aa: CASSNTGGTEAFF; v_call: TRBV2; j_call: TRBJ1-1; clone_size: NA; d_call: TRBD1
cdr3_nt: TGTGCCAGCAGCTTGGAGACAGGGCTAAATGAAAAACTGTTTTTT; cdr3_aa: CASSLETGLNEKLFF; v_call: TRBV7-2; j_call: TRBJ1-4; clone_size: NA; d_call: TRBD1
cdr3_nt: TGTGCCAGCAGCGTAAGGGCAGGGGCGGACAATGAGCAGTTCTTC; cdr3_aa: CASSVRAGADNEQFF; v_call: TRBV9; j_call: TRBJ2-1; clone_size: NA; d_call: NA
cdr3_nt: TGTGCCATCAGCCGGCCCGGGGGGCTCAGCTCCTACAATGAGCAGTTCTTC; cdr3_aa: CAISRPGGLSSYNEQFF; v_call: TRBV10-3; j_call: TRBJ2-1; clone_size: NA; d_call: NA
cdr3_nt: TGTGCCTGGAGCAAGAAACAGGTTTCCTCCTACAATGAGCAGTTCTTC; cdr3_aa: CAWSKKQVSSYNEQFF; v_call: TRBV30; j_call: TRBJ2-1; clone_size: NA; d_call: NA
cdr3_nt: TGTGCCTGGAGAAGGGGGCTTGGCACTGAAGCTTTCTTT; cdr3_aa: CAWRRGLGTEAFF; v_call: TRBV30; j_call: TRBJ1-1; clone_size: few; d_call: TRBD1
cdr3_nt: TGTGCCAGCAGCTTAGTTGAGTACAGGCTTGGCTACACCTTC; cdr3_aa: CASSLVEYRLGYTF; v_call: TRBV7-9; j_call: TRBJ1-2; clone_size: NA; d_call: NA
cdr3_nt: TGTGCCAGCTACAGGTATCCCCGGCAGTTCTTC; cdr3_aa: CASYRYPRQFF; v_call: TRBV27; j_call: TRBJ2-1; clone_size: NA; d_call: NA
cdr3_nt: TGTGCCAGCAGTGAAGACGGGGGGACCTACGAGCAGTACTTC; cdr3_aa: CASSEDGGTYEQYF; v_call: TRBV25-1; j_call: TRBJ2-7; clone_size: NA; d_call: TRBD2
cdr3_nt: TGTGCCAGCAGCCTCAGACTAGCGGGAGGACCAAGGGAGGAGACCCAGTACTTC; cdr3_aa: CASSLRLAGGPREETQYF; v_call: TRBV25-1; j_call: TRBJ2-5; clone_size: NA; d_call: TRBD2
cdr3_nt: TGTGCCAGCAGTTCTGGACAGGGGGAACCTAACTATGGCTACACCTTC; cdr3_aa: CASSSGQGEPNYGYTF; v_call: TRBV28; j_call: TRBJ1-2; clone_size: few; d_call: TRBD1
cdr3_nt: TGCGCCAGCAGCCAAGGGAGGTGGGAAAACATTCAGTACTTC; cdr3_aa: CASSQGRWENIQYF; v_call: TRBV4-1; j_call: TRBJ2-4; clone_size: NA; d_call: NA
cdr3_nt: TGTGCCAGCAGTTACGGGGGGGTTCGGGAGACCCAGTACTTC; cdr3_aa: CASSYGGVRETQYF; v_call: TRBV6-5; j_call: TRBJ2-5; clone_size: once; d_call: TRBD2
cdr3_nt: TGTGCCAGCAGCTCAACAGGGAGACCTGAAGCTTTCTTT; cdr3_aa: CASSSTGRPEAFF; v_call: TRBV13; j_call: TRBJ1-1; clone_size: few; d_call: NA
cdr3_nt: TGCGCCAGCAGCTCCCGGACTAGCGGGAGGGCCATGGAGACCCAGTACTTC; cdr3_aa: CASSSRTSGRAMETQYF; v_call: TRBV5-1; j_call: TRBJ2-5; clone_size: NA; d_call: TRBD2
cdr3_nt: TGTGCCAGCAGTTTATGGGGGCGCGGGACAGGGTACAATGAGCAGTTCTTC; cdr3_aa: CASSLWGRGTGYNEQFF; v_call: TRBV27; j_call: TRBJ2-1; clone_size: NA; d_call: TRBD1
cdr3_nt: TGTGCCAGCAGTTCCCAGTCAACTAGCGGACACAATGAGCAGTTCTTC; cdr3_aa: CASSSQSTSGHNEQFF; v_call: TRBV28; j_call: TRBJ2-1; clone_size: NA; d_call: TRBD2
cdr3_nt: TGCGCCAGCAGCTTGCGAGGGGGCGATTGGGAGCAGTTCTTC; cdr3_aa: CASSLRGGDWEQFF; v_call: TRBV5-1; j_call: TRBJ2-1; clone_size: NA; d_call: TRBD1
cdr3_nt: TGCGCCAGCAGGACTAGCGGTCAACAGGAGCAGTTCTTC; cdr3_aa: CASRTSGQQEQFF; v_call: TRBV5-1; j_call: TRBJ2-1; clone_size: few; d_call: TRBD2
cdr3_nt: TGTGCCAGCAGGTCGGACAGCCCCTATGGCTACACCTTC; cdr3_aa: CASRSDSPYGYTF; v_call: TRBV6-6; j_call: TRBJ1-2; clone_size: NA; d_call: NA
cdr3_nt: TGTGCCAGCAGCTTAGCCGGGACTAGCGACCTCTACGAGCAGTACTTC; cdr3_aa: CASSLAGTSDLYEQYF; v_call: TRBV7-3; j_call: TRBJ2-7; clone_size: few; d_call: TRBD2
cdr3_nt: TGTGCCAGCAGCTTGGGCGGTTACGCGGGGCCCCAGCATTTT; cdr3_aa: CASSLGGYAGPQHF; v_call: TRBV5-6; j_call: TRBJ1-5; clone_size: NA; d_call: NA
cdr3_nt: TGCGCCAGCAGCTTGGCCGGGGGGCCTTATTACAATGAGCAGTTCTTC; cdr3_aa: CASSLAGGPYYNEQFF; v_call: TRBV5-1; j_call: TRBJ2-1; clone_size: NA; d_call: NA
cdr3_nt: TGTGCCAGTAGTTCCGAGCGGACAGTAGGGAAGACTGAAGCTTTCTTT; cdr3_aa: CASSSERTVGKTEAFF; v_call: TRBV19; j_call: TRBJ1-1; clone_size: NA; d_call: NA
cdr3_nt: TGTGCCAGCAGTTTATGGAAACTAGCGGGAGGTCCCGGGGAGCAGTACTTC; cdr3_aa: CASSLWKLAGGPGEQYF; v_call: TRBV28; j_call: TRBJ2-7; clone_size: NA; d_call: TRBD2
cdr3_nt: TGTGCCAGCAGTCCGAGGAAGGGACAGGGGAGTGTGCCCCAGCATTTT; cdr3_aa: CASSPRKGQGSVPQHF; v_call: TRBV2; j_call: TRBJ1-5; clone_size: few; d_call: TRBD1
cdr3_nt: TGTGCCTGGAGTGAGACTAGCGGTGATTACGAGCAGTACTTC; cdr3_aa: CAWSETSGDYEQYF; v_call: TRBV30; j_call: TRBJ2-7; clone_size: NA; d_call: TRBD2
cdr3_nt: TGCGCCAGCAGCCAGCCACGCGCGGGACTTGCCTACGAGCAGTACTTC; cdr3_aa: CASSQPRAGLAYEQYF; v_call: TRBV4-1; j_call: TRBJ2-7; clone_size: NA; d_call: NA
cdr3_nt: TGCGCCAGCAGCTTGGCGTCAGGATCGGGCTACACCTTC; cdr3_aa: CASSLASGSGYTF; v_call: TRBV5-1; j_call: TRBJ1-2; clone_size: NA; d_call: NA
cdr3_nt: TGCGCCAGCGGGACTAGCGGTGGAGAAGAGACCCAGTACTTC; cdr3_aa: CASGTSGGEETQYF; v_call: TRBV10-2; j_call: TRBJ2-5; clone_size: NA; d_call: TRBD2